Given below is one T cell receptor beta chain in context. The antigen is unknown. This record comes from a study of PD-1 blockade in classical Hodgkin lymphoma. Sequenced by immunoSEQ multiplex PCR; TCRdb stores in-frame clones only, minus some. The table lists roughly 7,600 clones, roughly four fifths of them singletons. Study-wide results and limits: Factors driving the repertoire differences, possibly disease activity or prior therapy, remain undefined. Complete responders entered with baseline diversity on par with newly diagnosed patients, the results showed. Later analyses included only patients treated at least 1 year post-ASCT.

CDR3 size: 14 residues. The V gene lost 4 bases and the J gene lost 0 bases, with 9 bases spanning the gap. CDR1 and CDR2 (germline): SQVTM, ANQGSEA. Exposure to brentuximab vedotin varied, and each patient had relapsed following autologous stem cell transplantation. CD4+ T cells were purified from thawed PBMCs by magnetic negative selection. Here the sequenced sample was CD4+ T cells from blood, taken at baseline. The receptor was isolated from a human donor with classical Hodgkin lymphoma. This chain links TRBV29-1 with TRBJ2-2; tentative D call: TRBD2 (6 bases). Here the CDR3 reads CSVARGPNTGELFF. CDR3 sequence (DNA): TGCAGCGTTGCGCGGGGTCCGAACACCGGGGAGCTGTTTTTT.